Listed below are T cell receptor beta chains from one sample, sequenced in a study of shared clonotypes between healthy human individuals. Produced via immunoSEQ multiplex PCR; TCRdb's table is partial and in-frame only. The table has roughly 720,000 clones, less than 95% seen once; the top ten hold more than 30%. The sample was memory CD8+ T cells from PBMCs. Receptors originate from a man younger than 35 in good health. Some clones in this sample may be carry-over from other donors' samples. CDR3s include the opening cysteine and the closing phenylalanine or tryptophan. A D gene is named only where the DNA matches it firmly. Where a row states a size, it is once, few, many or the class of an expanded clone; other rows omit it.

j_call | clone_size | d_call | v_call | cdr3_nt | cdr3_aa
TRBJ2-6 | . | . | TRBV29-1 | TGCAGCGTCCCGTCCTTTGGGGCCAACGTCCTGACTTTC | CSVPSFGANVLTF
TRBJ2-1 | . | . | TRBV4-3 | TGCGCCAGCAGCCAGTCAACTCTAAGATGGGGCTACAATGAGCAGTTCTTC | CASSQSTLRWGYNEQFF
TRBJ1-5 | . | . | TRBV28 | TGTGCCAGCAGCACCTCACAGGGAAATCAGCCCCAGCATTTT | CASSTSQGNQPQHF
TRBJ2-6 | . | . | TRBV2 | TGTGCCAGCAGGGCCTCCGGGACAGGGGCCAACGTCCTGACTTTC | CASRASGTGANVLTF
TRBJ2-7 | once | . | TRBV28 | TGTGCCAGCAGCCCACGGACAGACAACGAGCAGTACTTC | CASSPRTDNEQYF
TRBJ2-7 | once | TRBD2 | TRBV11-2 | TGTGCCAGCAGCTTAGACGGACTAGCGGCCTCCTACGAGCAGTACTTC | CASSLDGLAASYEQYF
TRBJ2-3 | . | . | TRBV10-3 | TGTGCCATCAGTGAGCCTTTAACAGATACGCAGTATTTT | CAISEPLTDTQYF
TRBJ2-2 | . | . | TRBV9 | TGTGCCAGCAGCCACAGGACCGGGGAGCTGTTTTTT | CASSHRTGELFF
TRBJ1-4 | . | . | TRBV2 | TGTGCCAGCAGTTGGGGTCCTAATAATGAAAAACTGTTTTTT | CASSWGPNNEKLFF
TRBJ2-3 | . | TRBD2 | TRBV6-8 | TGTGCCAGCACCCCCCCCAGCGGGGGCGGCACAGATACGCAGTATTTT | CASTPPSGGGTDTQYF
TRBJ2-3 | . | . | TRBV6-4 | TGTGCCAGCAGTGACGGAGGGACAGACACAGATACGCAGTATTTT | CASSDGGTDTDTQYF
TRBJ2-1 | . | TRBD2 | TRBV27 | TGTGCCAGCAGTTTAGCAGGGGTAGCGGGAGCCAATGAGCAGTTCTTC | CASSLAGVAGANEQFF
TRBJ2-7 | . | . | TRBV7-9 | TGTGCCAGCAGCCAGGAGGATTACTCCTACGAGCAGTACTTC | CASSQEDYSYEQYF
TRBJ2-5 | . | . | TRBV5-1 | TGCGCCAGCAGCTTCCCAGAACAAGGGTCGCAAGAGACCCAGTACTTC | CASSFPEQGSQETQYF
TRBJ2-1 | . | TRBD2 | TRBV27 | TGTGCCAGCAGTTTGGGACGTAGCGGGGCTAGAGTAGGGCAGTTCTTC | CASSLGRSGARVGQFF
TRBJ2-1 | . | . | TRBV7-6 | TGTGCCAGCAGCCCAGGGCCCCTTGATTACAATGAGCAGTTCTTC | CASSPGPLDYNEQFF
TRBJ2-3 | . | . | TRBV9 | TGTGCCAGCAGCGTAGAGCTCGGGATGCTAGATACGCAGTATTTT | CASSVELGMLDTQYF
TRBJ2-3 | . | TRBD1 | TRBV29-1 | TGCAGCGCCGGGACAGACCCCACAGATACGCAGTATTTT | CSAGTDPTDTQYF
TRBJ2-1 | . | . | TRBV7-9 | TGTGCCAGCAGCTTAGCAACTAGCCCGAGGGGTGAGCAGTTCTTC | CASSLATSPRGEQFF
TRBJ1-3 | . | . | TRBV10-3 | TGTGCCATCAGAGACGGACGGCTGGGACTTGGAAACACCATATATTTT | CAIRDGRLGLGNTIYF
TRBJ1-5 | . | . | TRBV28 | TGTGCCAGCAGCCTTTTCCCGCAGGGCCTGTATAGCAATCAGCCCCAGCATTTT | CASSLFPQGLYSNQPQHF
TRBJ1-5 | . | . | TRBV19 | TGTGCCAGTAGTATAGATAAGGGCCAGCCCCAGCATTTT | CASSIDKGQPQHF
TRBJ2-1 | . | . | TRBV27 | TGTGCCAGCAGTTCGCCGAGGGCCTACAATGAGCAGTTCTTC | CASSSPRAYNEQFF